The rows below give T cell receptor beta chains drawn from one sample of a study of cytomegalovirus exposure and HLA in healthy donors. Sequenced by immunoSEQ multiplex PCR; TCRdb stores in-frame clones only, minus some. The repertoire table contains about 170,000 clones. The sample comprised PBMCs. All receptors derive from a woman in her sixties or seventies in good health and CMV-seronegative. Both conserved end residues are part of each CDR3. Fields, in order: CDR3 DNA, CDR3 protein, J gene, V gene, D gene. The D gene is left open where the match is weak.

TGTGCCAGCAGCCCTGGACTAGCGGAAAGCACAGATACGCAGTATTTT CASSPGLAESTDTQYF TRBJ2-3 TRBV7-3 TRBD2
TGTGCCAGCAGCTCCAAAACACTAGCGAGGAAGTACAATGAGCAGTTCTTC CASSSKTLARKYNEQFF TRBJ2-1 TRBV5-4 TRBD2
TGTGCCAGTAGCCTCGGGGAAGGTAGGGCCGAGCAGTACTTC CASSLGEGRAEQYF TRBJ2-7 TRBV19 NA
TGCGCCAGCAGCCTCGGGGTAGGAACAGATACGCAGTATTTT CASSLGVGTDTQYF TRBJ2-3 TRBV10-1 NA
TGTGCCAGCAGCTGGGACTCGCACACAGATACGCAGTATTTT CASSWDSHTDTQYF TRBJ2-3 TRBV5-4 NA
TGTGCCAGCAGCGCACAGGGGCACACTGAAGCTTTCTTT CASSAQGHTEAFF TRBJ1-1 TRBV13 TRBD1
TGCGCCAGCAGCTTGGGGTTAGCGGGAACCGAGCAGTACTTC CASSLGLAGTEQYF TRBJ2-7 TRBV5-1 TRBD2
TGTGCCAGCAGTTTGCGGGACAGCAATCAGCCCCAGCATTTT CASSLRDSNQPQHF TRBJ1-5 TRBV27 NA
TGTGCCAGCCGCCCAAGGGAGTCCTACAATGAGCAGTTCTTC CASRPRESYNEQFF TRBJ2-1 TRBV6-6 NA
TGTGCCAGCAGTGCAGAGGCATACACTGAAGCTTTCTTT CASSAEAYTEAFF TRBJ1-1 TRBV2 NA
TGTGCCAGCAGTGAAAGTCTAGCGGGCTACAATGAGCAGTTCTTC CASSESLAGYNEQFF TRBJ2-1 TRBV2 TRBD2
TGTGCCTGGAGTGTTTGGGGCGACGGAATCAATCAGCCCCAGCATTTT CAWSVWGDGINQPQHF TRBJ1-5 TRBV30 NA
TGTGCCAGCAGTGACACCTTCTCCTACAATGAGCAGTTCTTC CASSDTFSYNEQFF TRBJ2-1 TRBV7-6 NA
TGTGCCAGCAGCCAAGAGACAACAGATACGCAGTATTTT CASSQETTDTQYF TRBJ2-3 TRBV4-2 NA
TGTGCCAGCAAACTCGGGACTAGCAGAGAGACCCAGTACTTC CASKLGTSRETQYF TRBJ2-5 TRBV5-6 TRBD2
TGTGCCACTTCTAGAAGGGGCTCCTACAATGAGCAGTTCTTC CATSRRGSYNEQFF TRBJ2-1 TRBV19 NA
TGTGCCAGCAGCTTCCCCAGCGGGGGCGTCACCGGGGAGCTGTTTTTT CASSFPSGGVTGELFF TRBJ2-2 TRBV5-4 TRBD2
TGTACTTCCGGCGACCGAGGCAATGAGCAGTTCTTC CTSGDRGNEQFF TRBJ2-1 TRBV21-1 NA
TGTGCCAGCAGCCTCGAGTCTCCTCAAGAGACCCAGTACTTC CASSLESPQETQYF TRBJ2-5 TRBV5-5 NA
TGTGCCAGCAGCTTAGCCCCAGGGTATGGCTACACCTTC CASSLAPGYGYTF TRBJ1-2 TRBV7-9 NA
TGTGCCAGCAGCCCTAGCATCAGGGGGTGGGGCGGGGAGCTGTTTTTT CASSPSIRGWGGELFF TRBJ2-2 TRBV9 TRBD1
TGTGCCAGCAGTGACAGGCAAAGATATGAAGCTTTCTTT CASSDRQRYEAFF TRBJ1-1 TRBV6-5 NA
TGCGCCAGCAGGTATCCGGGACAAGAAGACAATGAGCAGTTCTTC CASRYPGQEDNEQFF TRBJ2-1 TRBV5-1 NA
TGCGCCAGCAGTACCAGTTTTGAAGCTTTCTTT CASSTSFEAFF TRBJ1-1 TRBV10-2 NA
TGTGCCACCAGCAGTCCACAGGGCTTCAATCAGCCCCAGCATTTT CATSSPQGFNQPQHF TRBJ1-5 TRBV15 NA
TGTGCCAGCAGTTACGGGGGGGCTCGAATCACTGAAGCTTTCTTT CASSYGGARITEAFF TRBJ1-1 TRBV6-5 NA
TGTGCCAGCAGTGGCGGCCAGGGGGCGAGGGAGACCCAGTACTTC CASSGGQGARETQYF TRBJ2-5 TRBV2 TRBD1
TGTGCCAGCAGTTTGAACAGGGATCCCGGGGAGCTGTTTTTT CASSLNRDPGELFF TRBJ2-2 TRBV27 NA
TGTGCCAGCAGCGCGGGCCCGACAGGGGGCATTGTAAATACCGGGGAGCTGTTTTTT CASSAGPTGGIVNTGELFF TRBJ2-2 TRBV7-9 TRBD1
TGTGCCAGCAGTTACACGGCTAGCGCCCACCGGGAGCTGTTTTTT CASSYTASAHRELFF TRBJ2-2 TRBV6-5 NA
TGTGCCAGCACCCACGGACAGATCATTGACAATCAGCCCCAGCATTTT CASTHGQIIDNQPQHF TRBJ1-5 TRBV2 NA
TGTGCTAGTGGTTTGGAACCGAGCCAGCCCCAGCATTTT CASGLEPSQPQHF TRBJ1-5 TRBV12-5 NA
TGTGCCAGCAGCGGTCACCTGGCGGATGAGCAGTTCTTC CASSGHLADEQFF TRBJ2-1 TRBV7-8 NA
TGTGCCAGCAGCTTGGCCGGACGGGGGGAAGAGACCCAGTACTTC CASSLAGRGEETQYF TRBJ2-5 TRBV5-8 TRBD2
TGTGCCAGCAGCTTGGACCCTACCTCCACAGATACGCAGTATTTT CASSLDPTSTDTQYF TRBJ2-3 TRBV5-4 NA
TGTGCCAGCAGCTTGGTTGGTAGCGGCACAGATACGCAGTATTTT CASSLVGSGTDTQYF TRBJ2-3 TRBV5-4 NA
TGTGCCAGCAGCGCCGGACTCATTTACGAGCAGTACTTC CASSAGLIYEQYF TRBJ2-7 TRBV11-2 NA
TGTGCCAGCAGCGCGCCCTCAGAACAGGGCCAGGGCTACACCTTC CASSAPSEQGQGYTF TRBJ1-2 TRBV9 NA
TGTGCCAGCAGCCTAACAGGACAGAGGAATTCACCCCTCCACTTT CASSLTGQRNSPLHF TRBJ1-6 TRBV7-2 NA
TGTGCCAGCAGTTTTAGGAACACTGAAGCTTTCTTT CASSFRNTEAFF TRBJ1-1 TRBV28 NA
TGTGCCACCGGACCCAGGGGTTCTAACTATGGCTACACCTTC CATGPRGSNYGYTF TRBJ1-2 TRBV6-1 NA
TGTGCCAGCAGCTTAGGCGGGACTAGCTCCTACAATGAGCAGTTCTTC CASSLGGTSSYNEQFF TRBJ2-1 TRBV11-3 TRBD2
TGTGCCAGCAGCTTGGGGGGCGGCTACACCTTC CASSLGGGYTF TRBJ1-2 TRBV5-6 NA